Listed here are 18 T cell receptor beta chains from one sample, sequenced in a study of CD8+CD57+ T cells in acquired aplastic anemia. Profiles of TCR beta VDJ and CDR3 were generated from a genomic DNA template. From the reads, TCRdb called clonotypes with MiXCR, one entry per CDR3 protein. Here the sample spans 150,000 to 200,000 distinct CDR3 sequences, about three fifths being singletons. The sequenced material came from sorted CD4+, CD8+, or CD8+CD57+ T cells (not recorded which) from PBMCs. The receptors derive from a human donor in good health.

This clonotype appeared many times. The chain links TRBV5-1 to TRBJ2-7, with D tentatively TRBD1 or TRBD2 (5 bases each). The germline V gene has CDR1 SGHRS and CDR2 YFSETQ. This CDR3 contains 14 residues. V gave up 0 bases and J gave up 3 bases, with 10 bases separating them. The CDR3: CASSLGDLNYEQYF. The CDR3 bases are TGCGCCAGCAGCTTGGGGGACCTAAACTACGAGCAGTACTTC.

This clonotype turned up a few times. The chain recombines TRBV20-1 with TRBJ2-7; no firm D call. The CDR3 length is 12 residues. The ends were cut back, 3 bases at V and 6 bases at J, with 12 bases in the middle. In germline, CDR1 is DFQATT, CDR2 SNEGSKA (reference sequence). This CDR3 is CSASLGNGEQYF. The CDR3 DNA reads TGCAGTGCTAGTTTAGGGAACGGCGAGCAGTACTTC.

The chain combines TRBV2 with TRBJ2-3; 11 nucleotides align to TRBD2. The germline V gene has CDR1 SNHLY and CDR2 FYNNEI. The J segment lost 2 bases and the V segment lost 1 base, leaving 2 bases of the junction unmatched. The CDR3 has 16 residues. The CDR3 sequence: CASSEVAGGPTDTQYF. The CDR3 region has the DNA TGTGCCAGCAGTGAAGTAGCGGGAGGGCCCACAGATACGCAGTATTTT.

Notes on this clonotype: At one end the junction does not follow the germline gene, possibly because of a read error. The V call is TRBV7-7, the J call TRBJ2-5; 9 positions agree with TRBD1. This CDR3 is 15 amino acids long. From germline, CDR1 is SSHAT and CDR2 FNYEAQ (reference sequence). CDR3 sequence (DNA): TGTGCTAGCAGACTAGGGGGACAGGGTCTAGAGACCCAGTACTTC. Its translation is CASRLGGQGLETQYF.

Points on this clonotype: This likely comes from a read error, as the CDR3 has no conserved phenylalanine or tryptophan at its end. The DNA is omitted, as the CDR3 cannot be located on it reliably, and the CDR3 follows TCRdb's listing. The chain carries TRBV7-9 and TRBJ1-5. Germline-derived CDR1 and CDR2 are SEHNR and FQNEAQ (reference sequence). The CDR3 extends over 9 residues, inclusive of both ends. CDR3 amino acids: CASSPGIRG.

The chain employs TRBV7-3 and TRBJ1-6; 8 bases fit TRBD1. V dropped 2 bases and J dropped 7; count of bases not matched to a gene: 4. Germline values: CDR1 SGHTA, CDR2 FQGTGA. The CDR3 length is 15 residues. This chain's CDR3 is CASSLFGTGNSPLHF. Here the CDR3 DNA reads TGTGCCAGCAGCTTATTCGGGACAGGCAATTCACCCCTCCACTTT.

V gene TRBV7-8 combines with J gene TRBJ1-3, with TRBD1 as a possible D gene (5 bases). V gave up 3 bases and J gave up 8 bases, with 17 bases separating them. The CDR3 extends over 15 amino acids. Germline V CDR1 and CDR2: SGHVS, FQNEAQ. The CDR3 region is CASSFPGTVEDTIYF. CDR3 coding DNA: TGTGCCAGCAGCTTCCCCGGGACTGTGGAAGACACCATATATTTT.

The chain uses TRBV10-3 and TRBJ1-2; 11 nucleotides align to TRBD1. V lost 2 bases to trimming and J lost 4 bases; unmatched junction nucleotides: 3. Per germline, CDR1 ENHRY and CDR2 SYGVKD. This CDR3 is built from 15 residues. As DNA, the CDR3 is TGTGCCATCAGTGAGGGGACAGGGGGAGTCTATGGCTACACCTTC. Protein product: CAISEGTGGVYGYTF.

The V and J genes are TRBV18 and TRBJ1-1; 8 nucleotides match TRBD1. The V segment lost 1 base and the J segment 7 bases; nucleotides outside the gene matches: 8. In germline, CDR1 is KGHSH, CDR2 LQKENI. The CDR3 is 15 residues long. CDR3 sequence (DNA): TGTGCCAGCTCACCACATACAGGGGGGGACAATGAAGCTTTCTTT. Its protein product is CASSPHTGGDNEAFF.

The chain couples TRBV5-1 to TRBJ2-7; 13 positions match TRBD2. This CDR3 has 14 amino acids. V lost 4 bases, J lost 9 bases, and 7 bases stayed unmatched. Germline values: CDR1 SGHRS, CDR2 YFSETQ. CDR3 sequence reads: CASSLTGTSGAQYF. Written as DNA, the CDR3 is TGCGCCAGCAGCCTAACTGGGACTAGCGGGGCGCAGTACTTC.

The chain carries TRBV25-1 and TRBJ2-2; a weak D match, TRBD1 (5 bases). CDR3 length: 14 amino acids. CDR1 is MGHDK and CDR2 is SYGVNS in the germline V gene. Trimming left V 5 bases short and J 4 bases short, with 11 bases between. This CDR3 reads CASSSRASTGELFF. CDR3 DNA: TGTGCCAGCAGTTCCAGGGCGAGCACCGGGGAGCTGTTTTTT.

This clonotype was seen at least ten times. DNA for the CDR3: TGTGCCACCAGTGCGGTGGGTAGCAATCAGCCCCAGCATTTT. Protein: CATSAVGSNQPQHF. This chain links TRBV24-1 with TRBJ1-5, with D hard to call. Germline CDR1 reads KGHDR; CDR2 reads SFDVKD. The CDR3 length is 14 residues. Trimming pared 5 bases from V and 0 bases from J, leaving 7 bases between.

This chain uses TRBV7-9 with TRBJ2-1; 8 bases fit TRBD1. CDR1 is SEHNR and CDR2 is FQNEAQ in the germline V gene (reference sequence). V lost 7 bases to trimming and J lost 6 bases; unmatched junction nucleotides: 11. This CDR3 is built from 15 residues. The CDR3 protein is CASTLGRTGINEQFF. The CDR3 region has the DNA TGTGCCAGCACCCTTGGGCGGACAGGGATCAATGAGCAGTTCTTC.

Many counts were recorded for this clonotype. The V gene is TRBV19, the J gene TRBJ2-1; 7 positions match TRBD2. Germline CDR1 reads LNHDA; CDR2 reads SQIVND (reference sequence). This CDR3 has 15 residues. V lost 3 bases, J lost 5 bases, and 7 bases stayed unmatched. CDR3 amino acids: CASSISGTKDNEQFF. CDR3 coding DNA: TGTGCCAGTAGTATTTCCGGGACTAAGGACAATGAGCAGTTCTTC.

This clonotype was seen many times. The genes are TRBV15 and TRBJ1-2, with D maybe TRBD1 (6 bases). The CDR3 runs to 15 residues. The V and J ends lost 1 base and 4 bases respectively, with 13 bases between them. The V gene's germline CDR1 is LNHNV and CDR2 YYDKDF (reference sequence). CDR3 residues: CATSRVGGGSYGYTF. In nucleotides, the CDR3 is TGTGCCACCAGCAGAGTGGGAGGGGGTAGCTATGGCTACACCTTC.

The genes are TRBV14 and TRBJ2-1; tentative D call: TRBD2 (5 bases). The V gene's germline CDR1 is SGHDN and CDR2 FVKESK. Trimming pared 5 bases from V and 3 bases from J, leaving 17 bases between. There are 16 residues in the CDR3. The CDR3 DNA reads as TGTGCCAGCAGCTCCGGGCGGGCTAGGTACTACAATGAGCAGTTCTTC. Residues: CASSSGRARYYNEQFF.

This clonotype was recorded only once. The chain links TRBV5-1 to TRBJ1-2; 10 bases fit TRBD1. Germline lookup yields CDR1 SGHRS and CDR2 YFSETQ. Trimming cost V 7 bases and J 8 bases; bases outside gene matches: 8. The CDR3 is 13 amino acids. CDR3 in DNA: TGCGCCAGCTCCCCGGGACAGGGGTTAGGCTACACCTTC. Residues: CASSPGQGLGYTF.

Only one count was recorded for this clonotype. The V and J genes are TRBV30 and TRBJ2-7; possibly TRBD1 for D (6 bases). CDR1 is GTSNPN, CDR2 SVGIG, per germline (reference sequence). Trimming took 0 bases from V and 4 from J, leaving 10 bases between them. CDR3 size: 13 residues. The DNA of the CDR3 is TGTGCCTGGAGTGTTGGCAGGGGTTACGAGCAGTACTTC. Translated: CAWSVGRGYEQYF.